A selection of T cell receptor beta chains follows, all from one sample in a study of metastatic and nonmetastatic thyroid tumors. TCRdb reprocessed the PCR reads via MiXCR. The data hold about 24,000 clones, with more than 20% observed a single time. The sample was tumor tissue. All receptors come from a male donor with papillary thyroid cancer or a benign thyroid nodule (not recorded which). Some clones in this sample may be carry-over from other donors' samples. Both conserved end residues are part of each CDR3. Each record gives: D gene, J gene, CDR3 length, V gene, CDR3 protein. D genes are given only for firm matches.

NA	TRBJ1-2	14	TRBV6-2/TRBV6-3	CASTLAGQSYGYTF
NA	TRBJ1-1	16	TRBV4-1	CASSLSRTQLNTEAFF
NA	TRBJ1-2	15	TRBV20-1	CSATRIRESENGYTF
NA	TRBJ2-1	12	TRBV11-2	CASGKTAGEQFF
NA	TRBJ1-6	14	TRBV7-2	CASSSRVIGSPPHF
TRBD2	TRBJ2-1	16	TRBV7-2	CASSLGPSGSRGEQFF
NA	TRBJ1-5	15	TRBV28	CASSLERGGNQPQHF
NA	TRBJ2-3	15	TRBV6-1	CASSPCASPTDTQYF
TRBD2	TRBJ2-7	14	TRBV20-1	CSARVDGTSYEQYF
TRBD2	TRBJ2-5	17	TRBV20-1	CSASGSGTSGLKETQYF
NA	TRBJ1-5	15	TRBV20-1	CSASSPGDSNQPQHF
NA	TRBJ2-2	15	TRBV24-1	CATSDLLLGTGELFF
NA	TRBJ2-7	15	TRBV5-5	CASSLEGLVGGEQYF
TRBD1	TRBJ2-7	17	TRBV11-1	CASSLGWWDRGSYEQYF
NA	TRBJ1-1	15	TRBV28	CASSPGPPNHTEAFF
NA	TRBJ2-7	16	TRBV6-2/TRBV6-3	CASSYKLGVRPYEQYF
NA	TRBJ2-2	14	TRBV12-3/TRBV12-4	CASSLRDKGGEPFF
NA	TRBJ2-1	14	TRBV11-2	CASREERTYNEQFF
NA	TRBJ2-7	13	TRBV5-1	CTSSWDMPIEQYF
NA	TRBJ2-1	12	TRBV11-3	CASILVPDEQFF
NA	TRBJ2-7	15	TRBV7-8	CASSLGTAENYEQYF
NA	TRBJ2-7	12	TRBV7-9	CASSVDSREQYF
TRBD2	TRBJ2-1	18	TRBV5-6	CASSWTSGSFIAHDEQFF
NA	TRBJ2-3	14	TRBV20-1	CSAPRTWRPDTQYF
NA	TRBJ2-7	14	TRBV7-9	CASSSTEREIKVYF
NA	TRBJ2-1	17	TRBV4-3	CASSQVGRIAVDNEQFF
NA	TRBJ1-1	15	TRBV6-1	CASSASSVRKGEAFF
NA	TRBJ1-2	12	TRBV20-1	CSAPLHHYGYTF
TRBD1	TRBJ1-2	18	TRBV10-3	CAISARTGLSTANYGYTF
NA	TRBJ2-6	16	TRBV4-3	CASSQDRSSGANVLTF
NA	TRBJ2-7	13	TRBV10-3	CAIMGGRRSEQYF
TRBD2	TRBJ2-1	14	TRBV20-1	CSAGEGPLHDEQFF
NA	TRBJ1-1	11	TRBV6-2/TRBV6-3	CASHGYGEAFF
TRBD2	TRBJ2-7	16	TRBV11-1	CASSLTSSGSSYEQYF
TRBD2	TRBJ2-1	15	TRBV6-2/TRBV6-3	CASSRAGGEHNEQFF
NA	TRBJ2-2	13	TRBV2	CASSEGSTGELFF
NA	TRBJ1-3	15	TRBV5-1	CASSPRTDSGNTIYF
NA	TRBJ2-7	15	TRBV19	CASSTLETSPYEQYF
TRBD1	TRBJ1-2	15	TRBV7-8	CASSTQGTGGAGYTF
NA	TRBJ1-5	13	TRBV15	CATSREGGQPQHF
TRBD2	TRBJ2-3	17	TRBV20-1	CSARALGTSGNTDTQYF
TRBD2	TRBJ2-3	14	TRBV6-2/TRBV6-3	CASRTSGRSDTQYF
NA	TRBJ1-4	13	TRBV6-5	CASSYGAREKLFF
TRBD1	TRBJ2-7	11	TRBV10-2	CASSGQGEQYF
NA	TRBJ1-5	16	TRBV27	CASSLSSGVSNQPQHF
TRBD1	TRBJ2-7	14	TRBV6-2/TRBV6-3	CASSYRGQFYEQYF
TRBD2	TRBJ2-1	17	TRBV4-2	CASSPGLADSSYNEQFF
NA	TRBJ2-7	21	TRBV20-1	CSASRVTGVYPSGSMNYEQYF
NA	TRBJ2-1	11	TRBV20-1	CSALPYNEQFF
NA	TRBJ1-5	13	TRBV5-1	CASSLGADQPQHF
NA	TRBJ1-3	15	TRBV18	CASSPREGSGNTIYF
NA	TRBJ2-1	16	TRBV6-2/TRBV6-3	CASSYIPADSYNEQFF
NA	TRBJ2-4	15	TRBV30	CAWSSPLGDRNIQYF